The sequence of this T cell receptor beta chain was determined in a study of T cells in Graves' hyperthyroidism and ophthalmopathy (dated by TCRdb to between 2018 and 2021). Looking at the study overall: Peripheral blood was collected at initial diagnosis, before any treatment. The paper reports TCR Vbeta CDR3 sequencing of approximately 140 peripheral blood samples: 43 ophthalmopathy, under 80 hyperthyroidism and some 17 progressor patients. The roughly 91 discovery patients were randomly split 7:3 into training and test sets. Prospective prediction of ophthalmopathy was tested in an independent validation cohort consisting of some 20 hyperthyroidism patients and around 17 patients who later progressed to ophthalmopathy. Once sampling was done, hyperthyroidism patients were given methimazole at a starting dose of 30 mg daily, whereas ophthalmopathy patients were given high-dose intravenous methylprednisolone. Thyroid tissue and blood T-cell repertoires from about six Graves' hyperthyroidism patients were also compared in the study. A discovery cohort of approximately 97 patients, about 40 with Graves' ophthalmopathy and fewer than 65 with stable Graves' hyperthyroidism, was used to find distinguishing TCR V-J signatures.

This clonotype was observed many times. Its antigen is currently not known. Base qualities are missing; no much larger clone stands one base away. The TCR beta CDR3 regions were amplified from RNA transcripts. A first-round RT-PCR of the TCR CDR3 used the HTBI primer set with the Qiagen OneStep RT-PCR kit. The libraries were constructed in a second round of multiplex PCR and then size-selected and purified. Paired-end sequencing of the libraries was performed with 100 bp reads on an Illumina HiSeq2000. On the authors' methods: SOAPnuke was used to process the raw data, throwing out any read that contained adapters or uncalled bases, had a mean Phred below 15, or lacked an exact constant-primer or identifier match. COPE v1.2.5 was used to merge the high-quality paired reads, and each unique nucleotide sequence was defined as a clonotype. MiTCR v1.1 was used to align the clonotypes against IMGT TRBV, TRBD and TRBJ reference segments. Analysis was restricted to V-J combinations with a frequency above 0.0001, which covered about 99% of repertoires. The TCS score was defined as the ratio of F50 (clonal expansion) to E x V (chaos), calculated using BLOSUM62-based TCRdist between CDR3 peptides within each V-J. Welch's t-statistics and random forest reduced 514 V-J features to fewer than 15, which were used in a naive Bayes classifier (R e1071). TCRdb passed the public sequencing reads through fastp at Q25 and MiXCR, retaining productive beta sequences. All rows with the same CDR3 protein become a single entry with the most common DNA and genes. For this entry, the V and J calls and clone size follow TCRdb and not the study's own pipeline. The sample includes around 600,000 distinct CDR3 sequences, with approximately 14% observed a single time. In total, the top ten clones hold approximately 12% of the sample.

What the work shows at the level of the full study, not this receptor alone: Sample size was not statistically predetermined, and investigators were not blinded to group allocation. In validation, progression to ophthalmopathy was predicted by the model with nearly 71% sensitivity and roughly 76% specificity, a median of about 6 months before onset. A model built on a 13 V-J signature distinguished ophthalmopathy from stable hyperthyroidism, reaching roughly 88% sensitivity and about 81% specificity in cross-validation and 80%/75% in testing. Most expanded thyroid clonotypes (frequency above 0.001) were also detected in blood, a finding suggesting that blood repertoires may reflect thyroid immune responses.

From cysteine to phenylalanine, the CDR3 is 18 amino acids long. Only the CDR3 portion is preserved as DNA: 54 bases, with reading frame beginning at the first base. V and J are truncated by 4 bases and 0 bases respectively, leaving an intervening sequence of 18 bases. CDR1 and CDR2 (SGHTA, FQGNSA) derive from the germline V gene. Moderately to severely active disease, a Clinical Activity Score of at least 3, a NOSPECS grade of at least 4, and a duration under 3 months were present in ophthalmopathy patients. Patients with uncontrolled infections, other autoimmune diseases, pregnancy or lactation were excluded. Clinical symptoms, serum thyroxine and TRAb, thyroid ultrasound, and orbital computed tomography formed the basis for the diagnoses. PBMCs were isolated from about 9.2 ml of fresh peripheral blood by Ficoll-Paque density gradient centrifugation. Total RNA was extracted with Trizol reagent, and quality was checked on an Agilent 2100 Bioanalyzer.

The V and J genes are TRBV7-2 and TRBJ2-2; the D gene is tentatively TRBD1 or TRBD2, each matching 5 bases. The sequence was obtained from a woman in her forties or fifties with Graves' ophthalmopathy. The sequenced sample consisted of blood. CDR3 protein: CASSYLTMGPTNTGELFF. In nucleotide form, the sequence is TGTGCCAGCAGCTATCTGACGATGGGACCAACGAACACCGGGGAGCTGTTTTTT. Reference TRBV7-2 and TRBJ2-2 genes cover what lies past the CDR3, so the full variable domain is GAGVSQSPSNKVTEKGKDVELRCDPISGHTALYWYRQSLGQGLEFLIYFQGNSAPDKSGLPSDRFSAERTGGSVSTLTIQRTQQEDSAVYLCASSYLTMGPTNTGELFFGEGSRLTVL.